This TCR beta chain was recorded in a study of cytomegalovirus exposure and HLA in healthy donors. 13 Jbeta primers and 60 Vbeta primers were used for the PCR. Here immunoSEQ multiplex PCR was the method, and the copy in TCRdb shows in-frame clones only, minus some. The repertoire includes around 150,000 clones, approximately 79% of them detected once, and approximately 1.1% sits in the top ten. After removal of 3 bases from V and 6 bases from J, the junction contained 8 bases not matched to a gene. The CDR3 is 15 residues long. Germline V gene lookup returns CDR1 SGHRS and CDR2 YFSETQ. This sequence joins TRBV5-1 and TRBJ1-4; 7 bases match TRBD1. The receptor was derived from a male donor in good health and CMV-seronegative. Specimen: PBMCs. CDR3 nucleotides: TGCGCCAGCAGCTCGGCAGGGGGTACTTATGAAAAACTGTTTTTT. This sequence encodes CASSSAGGTYEKLFF.